This record covers a single TCR beta chain. This record comes from a study of blood T cell repertoires in COVID-19. Generated by immunoSEQ multiplex PCR, the TCRdb table keeps only in-frame clones and is missing some. The sample contains about 310,000 clones, about nine tenths of which appear only once. The CDR3 sequence is 13 residues long. The germline CDR1 and CDR2 sequences are LNHDA and SQIVND (reference sequence). V shed 3 bases and J shed 1 base, with 6 bases lying between them. The TCR sequence derives from a woman under 40 who had recovered from COVID-19. The sequenced sample was PBMCs or T cells enriched from blood (not recorded which). The chain joins TRBV19 to TRBJ1-1; D is unclear. The CDR3 region is CASSMQQNTEAFF. CDR3 DNA: TGTGCCAGTAGTATGCAACAGAACACTGAAGCTTTCTTT.